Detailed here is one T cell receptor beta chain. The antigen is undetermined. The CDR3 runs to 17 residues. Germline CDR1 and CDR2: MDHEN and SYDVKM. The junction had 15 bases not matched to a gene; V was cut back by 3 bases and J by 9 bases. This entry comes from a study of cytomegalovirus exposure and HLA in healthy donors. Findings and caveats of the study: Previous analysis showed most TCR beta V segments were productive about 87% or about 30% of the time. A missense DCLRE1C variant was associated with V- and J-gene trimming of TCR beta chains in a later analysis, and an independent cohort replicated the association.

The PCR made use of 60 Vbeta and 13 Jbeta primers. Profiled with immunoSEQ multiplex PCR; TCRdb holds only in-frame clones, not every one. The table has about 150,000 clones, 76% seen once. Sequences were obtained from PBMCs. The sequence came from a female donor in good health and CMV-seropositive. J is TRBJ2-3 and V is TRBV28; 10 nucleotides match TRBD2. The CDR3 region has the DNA TGTGCCAGCAGTTTCCTCCCACTAGCGGGGACGATCGTAACGCAGTATTTT. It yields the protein CASSFLPLAGTIVTQYF.